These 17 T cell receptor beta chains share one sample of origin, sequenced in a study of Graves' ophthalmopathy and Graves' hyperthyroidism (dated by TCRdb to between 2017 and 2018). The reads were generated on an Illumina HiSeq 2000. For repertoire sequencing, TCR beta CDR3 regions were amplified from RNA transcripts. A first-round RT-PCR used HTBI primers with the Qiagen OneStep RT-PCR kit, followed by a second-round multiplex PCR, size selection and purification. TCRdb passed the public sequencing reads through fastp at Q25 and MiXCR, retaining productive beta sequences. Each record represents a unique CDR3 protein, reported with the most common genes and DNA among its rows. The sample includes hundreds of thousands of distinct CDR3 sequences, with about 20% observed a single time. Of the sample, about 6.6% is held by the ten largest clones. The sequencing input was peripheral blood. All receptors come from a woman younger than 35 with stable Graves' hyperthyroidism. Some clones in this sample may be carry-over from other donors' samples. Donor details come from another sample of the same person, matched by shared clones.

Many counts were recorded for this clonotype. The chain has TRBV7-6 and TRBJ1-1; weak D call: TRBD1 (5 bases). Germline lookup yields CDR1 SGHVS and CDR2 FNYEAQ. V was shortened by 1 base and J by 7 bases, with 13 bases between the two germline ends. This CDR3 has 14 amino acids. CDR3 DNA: TGTGCCAGCAGCTTAGAGACGGGGGGTAGTGAAGCTTTCTTT. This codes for CASSLETGGSEAFF.

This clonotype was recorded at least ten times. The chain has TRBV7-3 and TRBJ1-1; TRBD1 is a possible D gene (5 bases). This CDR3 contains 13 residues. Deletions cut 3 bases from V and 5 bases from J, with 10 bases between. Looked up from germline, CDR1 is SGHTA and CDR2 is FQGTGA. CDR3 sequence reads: CASSFRKGTEAFF. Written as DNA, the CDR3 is TGTGCCAGCAGCTTCAGGAAGGGGACTGAAGCTTTCTTT.

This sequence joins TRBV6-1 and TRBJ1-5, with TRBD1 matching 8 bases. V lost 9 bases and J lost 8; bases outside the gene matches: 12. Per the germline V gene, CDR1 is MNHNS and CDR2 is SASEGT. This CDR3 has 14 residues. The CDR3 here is CASQHGTGKEPQHF. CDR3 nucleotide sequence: TGTGCCAGTCAGCACGGGACAGGAAAGGAGCCCCAGCATTTT.

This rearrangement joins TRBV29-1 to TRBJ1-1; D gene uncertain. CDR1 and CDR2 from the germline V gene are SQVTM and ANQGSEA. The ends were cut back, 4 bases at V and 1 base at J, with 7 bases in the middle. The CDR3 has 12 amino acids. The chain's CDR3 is CSVGAANTEAFF. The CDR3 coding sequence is TGCAGCGTTGGGGCCGCGAACACTGAAGCTTTCTTT.

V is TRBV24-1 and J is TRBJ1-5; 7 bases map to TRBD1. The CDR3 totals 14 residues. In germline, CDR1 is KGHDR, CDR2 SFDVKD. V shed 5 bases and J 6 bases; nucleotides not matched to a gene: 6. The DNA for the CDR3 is TGTGCCACCAGTGGGACAGGCGATATTCAGCCCCAGCATTTT. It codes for CATSGTGDIQPQHF.

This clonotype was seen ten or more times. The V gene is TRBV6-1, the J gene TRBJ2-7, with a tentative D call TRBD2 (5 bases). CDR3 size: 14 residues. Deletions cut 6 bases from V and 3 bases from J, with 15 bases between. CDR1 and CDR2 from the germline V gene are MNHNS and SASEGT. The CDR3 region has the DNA TGTGCCAGCAGCCCTAGAGGGAAGCTCTACGAGCAGTACTTC. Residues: CASSPRGKLYEQYF.

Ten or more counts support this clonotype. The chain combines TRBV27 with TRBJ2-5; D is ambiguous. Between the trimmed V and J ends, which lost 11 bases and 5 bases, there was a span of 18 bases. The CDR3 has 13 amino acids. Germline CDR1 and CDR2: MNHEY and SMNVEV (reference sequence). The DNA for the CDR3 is TGTGCCCTGAGCCGTAGGGTACGGGAGACCCAGTACTTC. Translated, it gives CALSRRVRETQYF.

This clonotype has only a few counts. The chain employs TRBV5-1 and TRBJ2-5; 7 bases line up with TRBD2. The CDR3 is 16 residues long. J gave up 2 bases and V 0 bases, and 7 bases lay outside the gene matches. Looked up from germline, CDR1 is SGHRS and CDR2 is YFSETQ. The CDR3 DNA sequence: TGCGCCAGCAGCTTGGCCTCAGCGGGAAAACAAGAGACCCAGTACTTC. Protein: CASSLASAGKQETQYF.

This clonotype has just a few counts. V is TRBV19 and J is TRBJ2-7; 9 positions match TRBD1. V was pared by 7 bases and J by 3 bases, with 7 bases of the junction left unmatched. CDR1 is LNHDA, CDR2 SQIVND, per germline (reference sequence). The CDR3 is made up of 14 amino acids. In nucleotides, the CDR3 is TGTGCCAGTACCAAGACAGGGGGAAGCTACGAGCAGTACTTC. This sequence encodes CASTKTGGSYEQYF. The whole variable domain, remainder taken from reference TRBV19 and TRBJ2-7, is DGGITQSPKYLFRKEGQNVTLSCEQNLNHDAMYWYRQDPGQGLRLIYYSQIVNDFQKGDIAEGYSVSREKKESFPLTVTSAQKNPTAFYLCASTKTGGSYEQYFGPGTRLTVT.

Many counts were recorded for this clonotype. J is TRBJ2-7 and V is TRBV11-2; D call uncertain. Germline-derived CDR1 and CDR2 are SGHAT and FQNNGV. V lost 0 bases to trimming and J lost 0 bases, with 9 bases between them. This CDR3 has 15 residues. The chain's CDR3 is CASSLEASSSYEQYF. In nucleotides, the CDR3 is TGTGCCAGCAGCTTAGAGGCCTCTAGCTCCTACGAGCAGTACTTC.

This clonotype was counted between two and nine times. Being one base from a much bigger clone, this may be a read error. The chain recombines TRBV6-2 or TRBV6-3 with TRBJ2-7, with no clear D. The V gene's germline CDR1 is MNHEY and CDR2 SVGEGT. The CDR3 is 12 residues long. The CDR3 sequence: CACSYGVYEQYF. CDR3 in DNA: TGTGCCTGCAGTTATGGGGTGTACGAGCAGTACTTC.

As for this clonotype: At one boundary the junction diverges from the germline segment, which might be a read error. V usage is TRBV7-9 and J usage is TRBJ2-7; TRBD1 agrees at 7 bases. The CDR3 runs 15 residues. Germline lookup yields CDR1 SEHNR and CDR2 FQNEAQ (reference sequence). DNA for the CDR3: TGTGCCAGCAGCTCCACGGGACAGCCATCCTACAAGCAGTACTTC. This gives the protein CASSSTGQPSYKQYF.

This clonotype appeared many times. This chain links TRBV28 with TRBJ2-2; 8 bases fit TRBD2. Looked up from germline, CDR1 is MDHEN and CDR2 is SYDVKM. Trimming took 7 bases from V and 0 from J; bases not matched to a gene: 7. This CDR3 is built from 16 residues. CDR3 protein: CASTDSGAPNTGELFF. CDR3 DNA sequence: TGTGCCAGCACCGATAGCGGGGCACCGAACACCGGGGAGCTGTTTTTT.

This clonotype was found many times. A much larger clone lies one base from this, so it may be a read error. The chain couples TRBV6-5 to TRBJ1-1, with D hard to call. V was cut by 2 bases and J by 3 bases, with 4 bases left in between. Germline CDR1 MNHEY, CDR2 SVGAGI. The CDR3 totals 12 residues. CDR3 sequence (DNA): TGTGCCAGCAGTTACGGGGACACTGAAGCTTTCTTT. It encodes CASSYGDTEAFF.

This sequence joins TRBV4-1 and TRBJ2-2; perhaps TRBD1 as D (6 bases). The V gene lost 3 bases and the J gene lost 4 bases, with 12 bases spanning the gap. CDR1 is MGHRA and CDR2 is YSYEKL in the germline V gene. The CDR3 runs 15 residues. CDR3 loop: CASSHSGHLTGELFF. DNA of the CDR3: TGCGCCAGCAGCCATTCGGGACATCTCACCGGGGAGCTGTTTTTT.

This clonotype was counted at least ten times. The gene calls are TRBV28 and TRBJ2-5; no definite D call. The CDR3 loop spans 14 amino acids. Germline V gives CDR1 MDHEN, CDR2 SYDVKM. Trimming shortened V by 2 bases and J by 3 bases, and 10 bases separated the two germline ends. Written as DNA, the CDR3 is TGTGCCAGCAGTTTACAAGAGTCAGAAGAGACCCAGTACTTC. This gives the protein CASSLQESEETQYF.

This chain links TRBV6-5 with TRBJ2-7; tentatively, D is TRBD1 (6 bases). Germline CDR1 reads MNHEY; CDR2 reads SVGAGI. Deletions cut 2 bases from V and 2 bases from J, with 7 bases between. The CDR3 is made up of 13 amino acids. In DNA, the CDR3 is TGTGCCAGCAGTTACCAGGGGCCCTACGAGCAGTACTTC. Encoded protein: CASSYQGPYEQYF.